This T cell receptor (beta chain) was recovered during a study of blood T cell repertoires in COVID-19 (dated by TCRdb to about 2020). General notes on the study: Collaborator samples came from the United States, Italy and Spain and covered acute and convalescent phases of COVID-19. Where available, HLA class I and class II types were taken from metadata supplied by the sample provider and were not determined by assay-based typing. Deeply sampled blood TCRbeta repertoires from subjects exposed to, actively infected with, or recovered from COVID-19 were included in the dataset. The repertoires were made available in a free public database intended to serve as a resource for research on the immune response to SARS-CoV-2. The material from the prospective study consisted of cDNA or gDNA derived from T cells, B-cell-depleted T cells, or PBMCs. The samples were drawn from two sources: the first 160 participants of the ongoing ImmuneRACE study, and approximately 1,300 subjects contributed by 6 global collaborators. The sample metadata nearly always contained a de-identified subject ID, COVID-19 status, age in years and sex.

Findings and caveats that apply to the study as a whole: How much clinical and demographic metadata was included differed by source and by participant, and the metadata was provided uncurated.

Collaborating institutions collected whole blood in K2EDTA tubes following their own protocols. Collaborator samples were shipped for TCRbeta analysis as frozen whole blood, isolated PBMCs, or DNA extracted from either sample type. The immunoSEQ Assay, a bias-controlled multiplex PCR, was used to amplify TCRbeta CDR3 regions from genomic DNA. In the paper's pipeline: The number of nucleated cells in each sample was estimated from the amplification of reference gene primers within the assay. To quantify the absolute abundance of each unique TCRbeta CDR3 rearrangement, sequence reads were collapsed and filtered. For each sample, productive Simpson clonality was calculated by taking the square root of Simpson's diversity index across productive rearrangements. TCRdb took this table from immuneACCESS and kept in-frame rearrangements with V and J called. Such tables lack part of the clones; where checked against another copy, unresolved V genes explain under half of the gap, and the rest is unexplained. Clonal size and the V and J genes are those of that table, whereas D and trimming came from the DNA. The sample table records 200,000 to 250,000 clones; 82% of these occur just once. The ten largest clonotypes hold around 3.3% of the sample.

V is pruned by 3 bases and J by 1 base, leaving 14 bases of the junction without a gene match. The germline V gene (reference sequence) sets CDR1 to PRHDT and CDR2 to FYEKMQ. CDR3 length: 19 amino acids, cysteine to phenylalanine. The CDR3 DNA has 57 bases and is translated from base 1. With respect to this clone: Its antigen is not yet known. No clone much larger than this one lies a single base away; base qualities are absent.

This sequence uses TRBV13 and TRBJ2-1, with 8 bases aligning to TRBD2. The receptor's source is a woman aged 80 or over with acute or convalescent COVID-19. The material sequenced was peripheral blood. The CDR3 region reads CASSFFTGGDLLSYNEQFF. In nucleotides, the sequence is TGTGCCAGCAGCTTCTTTACCGGGGGGGACCTTCTTTCCTACAATGAGCAGTTCTTC.